This is a list of T cell receptor beta chains from one sample in a study of early T cells in non-severe SARS-CoV-2 infection. Each CDR3 protein gets one entry after TCRdb re-called the 5' RACE reads with MiXCR. This sample has around 30,000 distinct CDR3 sequences, with under 6% found just once. The sequenced sample consisted of whole blood. Receptor source: an adult who was a healthcare worker with PCR-confirmed SARS-CoV-2 infection or an uninfected control (not recorded which). Each CDR3 is given without its conserved first and last residue. A D gene is named only where the DNA matches it firmly. Where a row states a size, it is once, few, many or the class of an expanded clone; other rows omit it.

TRBJ1-2,-,TRBV29-1,-,SVLGVQRNYGYT
TRBJ2-5,TRBD2,TRBV20-1,many,SAREGQETQY
TRBJ2-7,TRBD2,TRBV28,many,ASSPFPLSGGSYEQY
TRBJ2-7,-,TRBV30,many,AWSALFTGNEQY
TRBJ1-1,-,TRBV12-3/TRBV12-4,many,ASSFGAAMNTEAF
TRBJ2-7,-,TRBV7-2,many,ASSLGGASSWQY
TRBJ2-2,-,TRBV9,many,ASSVQGLATGELF
TRBJ1-1,TRBD1,TRBV18,many,ASSPRDRGEGHTEAF
TRBJ2-5,TRBD1,TRBV29-1,few,SVYRGGETQY
TRBJ2-5,TRBD2,TRBV4-1,many,ASSHDGTSGQETQY
TRBJ1-2,-,TRBV18,few,ASSPSTESYGYT
TRBJ2-2,-,TRBV7-6,many,ASSPYRGELF
TRBJ2-1,-,TRBV7-2,many,ASSLEKIYNEQF
TRBJ1-6,TRBD1,TRBV6-1,many,ASSGWTGGSPLH
TRBJ1-1,-,TRBV30,many,AWNRVATEAF
TRBJ2-3,-,TRBV28,many,ASSLDSARTDTQY
TRBJ2-7,-,TRBV11-2,few,ASSLAQGGEQY
TRBJ2-2,-,TRBV7-7,many,ASSSGRLLNTGELF
TRBJ2-1,-,TRBV6-2/TRBV6-3,many,ASRPYRDNEQF
TRBJ2-7,-,TRBV30,many,AWSVEGGEQY
TRBJ2-5,TRBD2,TRBV7-9,many,ASSFPSSGGAREETQY
TRBJ2-5,-,TRBV7-6,medium-sized,ASSLETGADETQY
TRBJ2-1,-,TRBV20-1,many,SAGSLGSWAYNEQF
TRBJ2-1,-,TRBV5-1,many,ASSSLHEQF
TRBJ2-7,TRBD1,TRBV29-1,many,SGRTGEAEQY
TRBJ1-1,-,TRBV4-3,few,ASSQDRQGGNTEAF
TRBJ2-2,-,TRBV4-1,many,ASRGPDAGELF
TRBJ2-1,TRBD1,TRBV29-1,-,SAAKRTGQGNEQF
TRBJ2-7,-,TRBV3-1,many,ASSQGSGARVNEQY
TRBJ2-4,TRBD2,TRBV12-3/TRBV12-4,many,ASSTPGREEDIQY
TRBJ2-7,TRBD1,TRBV6-1,few,ASSVLGTEVYEQY
TRBJ1-5,TRBD1,TRBV6-6,many,ASSYPKDRGHLSNQPQH
TRBJ1-1,-,TRBV6-2/TRBV6-3,many,ASRPQGSGTEAF
TRBJ2-3,-,TRBV2,many,ASSDGLRTDTQY
TRBJ2-1,-,TRBV28,many,ASSLPGADEQF
TRBJ2-7,-,TRBV7-8,-,ASSLRGPYEQY
TRBJ1-2,TRBD1,TRBV7-6,-,ASSPGTGGNYGYT
TRBJ2-3,-,TRBV7-3,-,ASSLGAGFLDTQY
TRBJ1-1,-,TRBV13,many,ASSSRDIPEAF
TRBJ1-6,TRBD1,TRBV6-1,-,ASSEGTGVSPLH
TRBJ1-2,-,TRBV6-2/TRBV6-3,-,ASSEGFNYGYT
TRBJ2-4,-,TRBV12-3/TRBV12-4,many,ASSGPGGLVNIQY
TRBJ2-3,TRBD1,TRBV9,many,ASSQGQGTTTQY
TRBJ2-4,TRBD2,TRBV4-3,many,ASSQDWGGGDKNIQY
TRBJ2-6,-,TRBV19,many,ASSRDGGPGANVLT
TRBJ2-1,TRBD2,TRBV7-8,few,ASSLALAGGGAEQF
TRBJ1-5,TRBD1,TRBV15,many,ATSPGGTGVYQPQH
TRBJ2-7,-,TRBV11-2,many,ASSTGAYEQY
TRBJ2-7,TRBD1,TRBV2,many,ASKPGQRTYEQY
TRBJ2-1,TRBD2,TRBV19,-,ASSHGRGLAGGSRRNEQF
TRBJ2-2,-,TRBV28,many,ASSVHRAANTGELF
TRBJ2-5,-,TRBV10-1,-,ASSESGWETQY
TRBJ2-7,-,TRBV7-2,many,ASSLVAGEIYEQY
TRBJ2-1,-,TRBV3-1,few,ASSQDTGESFDEQF
TRBJ2-3,-,TRBV29-1,many,SVDPSTDTQY
TRBJ2-7,-,TRBV20-1,-,SAGSSYEQY
TRBJ1-5,TRBD1,TRBV6-6,many,ASGDIQGQPQH
TRBJ1-1,-,TRBV10-2,many,ASSDVSAEAF
TRBJ1-4,TRBD1,TRBV11-2,many,ASSLLQGAGEKLF